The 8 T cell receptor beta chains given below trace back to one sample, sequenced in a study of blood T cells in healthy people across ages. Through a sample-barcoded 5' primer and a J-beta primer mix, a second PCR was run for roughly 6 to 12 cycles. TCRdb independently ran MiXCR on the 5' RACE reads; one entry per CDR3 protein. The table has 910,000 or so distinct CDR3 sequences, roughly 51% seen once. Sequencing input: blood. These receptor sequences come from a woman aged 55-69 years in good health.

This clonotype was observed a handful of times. CDR3 sequence (DNA): TGTGCCAGCAGCCCAGAAAATATAGATACGCAGTATTTT. It encodes CASSPENIDTQYF. This chain uses TRBV7-2 with TRBJ2-3; D is unclear. Germline V CDR1 and CDR2: SGHTA, FQGNSA. This CDR3 has 13 residues. V dropped 5 bases and J dropped 5 bases, with 11 bases sitting between them.

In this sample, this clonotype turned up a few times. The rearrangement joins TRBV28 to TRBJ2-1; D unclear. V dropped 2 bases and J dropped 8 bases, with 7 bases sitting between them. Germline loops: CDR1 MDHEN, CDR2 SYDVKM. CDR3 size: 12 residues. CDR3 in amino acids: CASSLRWDEQFF. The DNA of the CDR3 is TGTGCCAGCAGTTTACGATGGGATGAGCAGTTCTTC.

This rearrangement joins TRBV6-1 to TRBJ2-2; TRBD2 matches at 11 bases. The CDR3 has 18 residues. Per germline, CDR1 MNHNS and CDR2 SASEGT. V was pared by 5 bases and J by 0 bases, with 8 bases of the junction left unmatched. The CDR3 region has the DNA TGTGCCAGCAGTCTCGGGACTAGCGGAGTAACGAACACCGGGGAGCTGTTTTTT. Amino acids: CASSLGTSGVTNTGELFF.

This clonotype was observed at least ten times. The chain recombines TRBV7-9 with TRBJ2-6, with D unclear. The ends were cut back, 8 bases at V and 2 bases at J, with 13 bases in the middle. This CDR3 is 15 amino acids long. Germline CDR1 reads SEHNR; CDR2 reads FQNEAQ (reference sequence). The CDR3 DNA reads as TGTGCCAGCGGCCTCCGCAAAACTGGGGCCAACGTCCTGACTTTC. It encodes CASGLRKTGANVLTF.

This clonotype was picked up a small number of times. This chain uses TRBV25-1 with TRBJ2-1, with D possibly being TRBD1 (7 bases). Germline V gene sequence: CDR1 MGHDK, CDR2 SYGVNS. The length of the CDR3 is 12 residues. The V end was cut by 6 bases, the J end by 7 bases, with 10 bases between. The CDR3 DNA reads TGTGCCAGCAGCAGGGGGGCGAATGAGCAGTTCTTC. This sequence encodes CASSRGANEQFF.

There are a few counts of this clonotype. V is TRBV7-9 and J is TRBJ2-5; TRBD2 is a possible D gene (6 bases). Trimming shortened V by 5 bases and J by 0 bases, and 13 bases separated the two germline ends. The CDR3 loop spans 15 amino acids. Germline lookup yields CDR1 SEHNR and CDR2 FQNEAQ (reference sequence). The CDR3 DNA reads TGTGCCAGCAGCCCAAATCAGCGGGACCAAGAGACCCAGTACTTC. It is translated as CASSPNQRDQETQYF.

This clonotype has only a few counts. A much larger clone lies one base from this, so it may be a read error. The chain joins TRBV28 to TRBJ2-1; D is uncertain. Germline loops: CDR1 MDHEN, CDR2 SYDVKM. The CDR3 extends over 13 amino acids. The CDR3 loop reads CANSSGPTYEQFF. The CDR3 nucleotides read TGTGCCAACAGTTCCGGGCCCACTTATGAGCAGTTCTTC.

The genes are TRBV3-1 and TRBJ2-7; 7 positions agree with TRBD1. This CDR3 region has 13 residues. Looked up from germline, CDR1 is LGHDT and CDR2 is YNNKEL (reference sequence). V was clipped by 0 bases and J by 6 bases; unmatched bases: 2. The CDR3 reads CASSQEHRGEQYF. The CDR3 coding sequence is TGTGCCAGCAGCCAAGAGCACAGGGGCGAGCAGTACTTC.